This TCR beta chain was captured by sequencing in a study of cytomegalovirus exposure and HLA in healthy donors. The CDR3 covers 13 residues. CDR1 LNHDA and CDR2 SQIVND come from the germline V gene (reference sequence). The PCR contained 60 Vbeta and 13 Jbeta primers. Assay used: immunoSEQ multiplex PCR; TCRdb lists only in-frame clones, some missing. The data hold roughly 63,000 clones, with about 65% observed a single time. This clone was seen a handful of times. This chain joins TRBV19 and TRBJ1-2, with D perhaps matching TRBD1 (6 bases). This receptor was identified in a man between 50 and 59 years old in good health and CMV-seropositive. The sequencing sample was made of PBMCs. DNA of the CDR3: TGTGGGTCGTCCACCCTGGGGGCCTATGGCTACACCTTC. As protein: CGSSTLGAYGYTF.